The 4 T cell receptor beta chains presented below share a single source sample, sequenced in a study of human thymus T cells. Libraries were prepared by immunoSEQ multiplex PCR; TCRdb keeps only in-frame clonotypes and omits some of them. The table lists tens of thousands of clones, approximately 95% of them singletons. Corrective heart surgery yielded the resections from which the thymus tissue came. What was sequenced was thymus tissue. The receptors derive from a girl less than two years old with a congenital heart defect but otherwise immunologically healthy.

The chain uses TRBV7-9 and TRBJ1-1; 7 nucleotides agree with TRBD1. Losses at the gene ends were 5 bases for V and 2 bases for J; bases not matched to a gene: 14. CDR3 size: 17 residues. Germline-derived CDR1 and CDR2 are SEHNR and FQNEAQ (reference sequence). The CDR3, as DNA: TGTGCCAGCAGCGACCGGGACAGTTGCCTATATAACACTGAAGCTTTCTTT. Its translation is CASSDRDSCLYNTEAFF.

This clone was detected a few times. The chain recombines TRBV6-5 with TRBJ1-1, with 9 bases aligning to TRBD1. There are 12 residues in the CDR3. CDR1 and CDR2 from the germline V gene are MNHEY and SVGAGI. V was clipped by 6 bases and J by 7 bases; unmatched bases: 3. CDR3 amino acids: CASRTGGSEAFF. In DNA form, the CDR3 reads TGTGCCAGCAGAACAGGGGGCAGTGAAGCTTTCTTT.

V usage is TRBV10-3 and J usage is TRBJ2-7; no clear D. Germline assignment: CDR1 ENHRY and CDR2 SYGVKD. The CDR3 extends over 10 amino acids. The V end was cut by 8 bases, the J end by 7 bases, with 9 bases between. CDR3 sequence (DNA): TGTGCCATCGGAAGGCATGAGCAGTACTTC. It codes for CAIGRHEQYF.

This chain links TRBV28 with TRBJ2-5, with TRBD2 matching 14 bases. Trimming at V came to 5 bases and at J to 7 bases, leaving 18 bases not matched to a gene. The CDR3 loop spans 19 amino acids. Germline CDR1 reads MDHEN; CDR2 reads SYDVKM. The CDR3, as DNA: TGTGCCAGCAGTCCCACCACACCTCCGGGACTAGCGGGAGTAGGGACCCAGTACTTC. Amino acid sequence: CASSPTTPPGLAGVGTQYF.